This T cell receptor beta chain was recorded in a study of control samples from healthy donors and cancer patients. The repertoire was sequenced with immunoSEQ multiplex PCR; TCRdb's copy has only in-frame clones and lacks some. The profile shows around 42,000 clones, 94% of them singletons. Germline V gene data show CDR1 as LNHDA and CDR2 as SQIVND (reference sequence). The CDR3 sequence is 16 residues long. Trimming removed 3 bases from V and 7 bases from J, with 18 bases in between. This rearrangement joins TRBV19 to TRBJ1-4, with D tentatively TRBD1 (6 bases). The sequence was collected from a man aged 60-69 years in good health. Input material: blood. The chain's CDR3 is CASSIGTYNAGEKLFF. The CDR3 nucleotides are TGTGCCAGTAGTATTGGGACATACAATGCGGGTGAAAAACTGTTTTTT.